This TCR beta chain stems from a study of neurological immune-mediated disorders. Study outcomes and limitations: While HTLV-1-associated myelopathy showed the greatest TCR clonal expansion, multiple sclerosis showed the least, falling below healthy controls. None of the CDR3 amino acid sequences of expanded clones were shared across subjects, and this suggested private repertoires in all groups.

TCRdb analysed the 5' RACE reads with MiXCR anew, one entry per CDR3 protein. The data contain about 10,000 distinct CDR3 sequences, 20% to 25% of them singletons. The cells used in sorted libraries, CD4+ or CD8+ T cells, numbered 750,000 to 1,000,000. By its share, this clonotype is medium-sized. Its antigen is still unknown. CDR1 is LNHNV, CDR2 YYDKDF, per germline (reference sequence). V lost 6 bases, J lost 5 bases, and 7 bases stayed unmatched. The CDR3 length is 15 residues. The receptor was isolated from a woman aged 40 to 49 with multiple sclerosis. Sample: CD8+ T cells from blood. The chain employs TRBV15 and TRBJ1-4; the match to TRBD1 covers 9 bases. The CDR3 DNA reads as TGTGCCACCAGGGAGACCGGGACAGGGAATGAAAAACTGTTTTTT. It encodes CATRETGTGNEKLFF.